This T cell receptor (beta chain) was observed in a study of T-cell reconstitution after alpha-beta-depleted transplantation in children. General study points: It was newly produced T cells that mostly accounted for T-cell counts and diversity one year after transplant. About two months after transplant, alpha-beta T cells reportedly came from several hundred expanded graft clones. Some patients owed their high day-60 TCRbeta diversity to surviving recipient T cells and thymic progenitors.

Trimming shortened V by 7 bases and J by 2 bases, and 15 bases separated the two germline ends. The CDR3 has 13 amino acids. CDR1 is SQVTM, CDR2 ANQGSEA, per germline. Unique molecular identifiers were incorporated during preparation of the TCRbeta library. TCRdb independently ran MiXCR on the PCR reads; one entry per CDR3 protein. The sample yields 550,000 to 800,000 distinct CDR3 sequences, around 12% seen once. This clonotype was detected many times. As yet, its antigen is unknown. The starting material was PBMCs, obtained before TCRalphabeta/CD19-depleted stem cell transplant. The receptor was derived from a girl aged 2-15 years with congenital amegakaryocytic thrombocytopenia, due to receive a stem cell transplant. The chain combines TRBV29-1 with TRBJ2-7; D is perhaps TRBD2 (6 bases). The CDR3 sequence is CSAWEDGTYEQYF. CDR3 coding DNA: TGCAGCGCCTGGGAGGACGGAACCTACGAGCAGTACTTC.